Included here is one T cell receptor beta chain sequence, with context. What it binds is unknown. This record comes from a study of cytotoxic CD8 clonotypes in ibrutinib-treated CLL. Study-level background: Responses comprised about 24 partial and 2 complete; at median roughly 70 months, approximately 14 remained remitted and about 12 progressed. Specimens for response were gathered following a median around a year of therapy, spanning 6 to 36. Study-level results: Clonality measured at baseline exceeded age-matched healthy donors, tracking circulating CD8+ T-cell counts. Patients with sustained remission and those progressing were sampled at differing times.

The germline CDR1 and CDR2 sequences are SGHRS and YFSETQ. This CDR3 region has 17 residues. V was pared by 4 bases and J by 0 bases, with 16 bases between. Clones were sequenced by immunoSEQ multiplex PCR, and TCRdb holds only the in-frame ones, with some missing. The sample has some 130,000 clones, roughly three quarters seen once. The TCR comes from a human donor with chronic lymphocytic leukemia. The rearrangement links TRBV5-1 to TRBJ1-4; D might be TRBD1 (5 bases). This specimen was PBMCs, taken after 24 months of ibrutinib treatment. This CDR3 is CASSAAGAGPTNEKLFF. The CDR3 bases are TGCGCCAGCAGCGCGGCTGGTGCAGGGCCAACTAATGAAAAACTGTTTTTT.